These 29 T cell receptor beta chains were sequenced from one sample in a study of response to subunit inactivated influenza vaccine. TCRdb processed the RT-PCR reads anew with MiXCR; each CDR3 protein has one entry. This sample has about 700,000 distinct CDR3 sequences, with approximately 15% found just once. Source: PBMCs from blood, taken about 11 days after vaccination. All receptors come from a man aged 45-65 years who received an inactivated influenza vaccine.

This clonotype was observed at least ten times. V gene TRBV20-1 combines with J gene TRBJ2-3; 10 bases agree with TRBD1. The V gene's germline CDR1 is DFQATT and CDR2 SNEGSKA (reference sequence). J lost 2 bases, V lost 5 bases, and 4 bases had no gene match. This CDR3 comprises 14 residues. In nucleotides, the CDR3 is TGCAGTGCTCCGGGACAGGGGTTCACAGATACGCAGTATTTT. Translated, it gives CSAPGQGFTDTQYF.

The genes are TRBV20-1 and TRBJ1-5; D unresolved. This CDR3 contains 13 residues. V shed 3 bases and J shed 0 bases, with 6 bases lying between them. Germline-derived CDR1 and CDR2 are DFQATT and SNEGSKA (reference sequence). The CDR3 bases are TGCAGTGCTAGCAGGAATAGCAATCAGCCCCAGCATTTT. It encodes CSASRNSNQPQHF.

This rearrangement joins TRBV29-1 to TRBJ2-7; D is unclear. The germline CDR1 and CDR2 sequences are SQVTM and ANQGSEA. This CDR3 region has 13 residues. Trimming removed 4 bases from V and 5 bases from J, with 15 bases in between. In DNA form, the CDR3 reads TGCAGCGTTGGGGCCTCGAATGGGGACGAGCAGTACTTC. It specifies CSVGASNGDEQYF.

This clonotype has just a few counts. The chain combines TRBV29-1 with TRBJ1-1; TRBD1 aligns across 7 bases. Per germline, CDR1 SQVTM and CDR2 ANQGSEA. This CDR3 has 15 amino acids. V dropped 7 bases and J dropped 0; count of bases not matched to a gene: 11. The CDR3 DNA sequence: TGCAGCGCACGACAGGGCGGTCGGATGAACACTGAAGCTTTCTTT. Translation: CSARQGGRMNTEAFF.

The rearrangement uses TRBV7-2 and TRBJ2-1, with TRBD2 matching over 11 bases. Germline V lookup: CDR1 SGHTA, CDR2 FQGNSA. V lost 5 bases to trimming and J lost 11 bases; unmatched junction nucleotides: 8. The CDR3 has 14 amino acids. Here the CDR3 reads CASSPNTSGRKQFF. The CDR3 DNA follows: TGTGCCAGCAGCCCTAATACTAGCGGGAGAAAGCAGTTCTTC.

The CDR3 here is CASSLILGTGHYYEQYF. The CDR3 region has the DNA TGTGCCAGCAGTTTGATTCTCGGGACAGGACATTACTACGAGCAGTACTTC. The J gene is TRBJ2-7, the V gene TRBV12-3 or TRBV12-4; TRBD1 matches at 8 bases. CDR3 length: 17 residues. Trimming at V came to 3 bases and at J to 3 bases, leaving 13 bases not matched to a gene.

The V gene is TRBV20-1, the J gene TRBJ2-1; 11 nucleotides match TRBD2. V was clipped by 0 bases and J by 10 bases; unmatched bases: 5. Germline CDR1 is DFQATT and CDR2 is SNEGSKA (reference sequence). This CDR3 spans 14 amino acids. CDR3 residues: CSARDPRLAGEQFF. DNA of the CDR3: TGCAGTGCTAGAGATCCGCGACTAGCGGGGGAGCAGTTCTTC.

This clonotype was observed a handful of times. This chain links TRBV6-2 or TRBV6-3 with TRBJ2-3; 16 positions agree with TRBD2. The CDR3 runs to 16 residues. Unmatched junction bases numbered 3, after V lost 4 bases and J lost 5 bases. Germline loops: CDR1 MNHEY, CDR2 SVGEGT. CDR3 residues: CASSWGLAGGQDTQYF. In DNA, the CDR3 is TGTGCCAGCAGTTGGGGACTAGCGGGAGGGCAAGATACGCAGTATTTT.

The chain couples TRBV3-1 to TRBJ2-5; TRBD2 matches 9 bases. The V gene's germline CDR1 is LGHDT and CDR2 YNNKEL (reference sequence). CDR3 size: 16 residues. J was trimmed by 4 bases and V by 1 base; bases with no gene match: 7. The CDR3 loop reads CASSQAGLAGRETQYF. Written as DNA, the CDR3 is TGTGCCAGCAGCCAAGCGGGGCTAGCGGGAAGAGAGACCCAGTACTTC.

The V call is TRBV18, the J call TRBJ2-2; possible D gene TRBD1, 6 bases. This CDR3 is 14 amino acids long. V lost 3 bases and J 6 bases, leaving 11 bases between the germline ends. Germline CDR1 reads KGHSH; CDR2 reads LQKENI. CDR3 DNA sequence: TGTGCCAGCTCACCTGCCCGACAGGCCGGGGAGCTGTTTTTT. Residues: CASSPARQAGELFF.

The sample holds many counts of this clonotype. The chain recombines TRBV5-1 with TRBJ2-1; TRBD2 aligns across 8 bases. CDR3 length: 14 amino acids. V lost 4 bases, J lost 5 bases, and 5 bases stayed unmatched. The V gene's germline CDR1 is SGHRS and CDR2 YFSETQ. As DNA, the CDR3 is TGCGCCAGCAGCGTGCAGACTAGCGACAATGAGCAGTTCTTC. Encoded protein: CASSVQTSDNEQFF.

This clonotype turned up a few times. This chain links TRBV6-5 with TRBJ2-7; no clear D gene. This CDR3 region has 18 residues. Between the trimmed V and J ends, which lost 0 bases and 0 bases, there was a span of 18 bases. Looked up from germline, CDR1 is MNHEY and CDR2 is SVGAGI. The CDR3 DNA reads TGTGCCAGCAGTTACTCGAGCCGTCCGGGCAGGAGCTCCTACGAGCAGTACTTC. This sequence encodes CASSYSSRPGRSSYEQYF.

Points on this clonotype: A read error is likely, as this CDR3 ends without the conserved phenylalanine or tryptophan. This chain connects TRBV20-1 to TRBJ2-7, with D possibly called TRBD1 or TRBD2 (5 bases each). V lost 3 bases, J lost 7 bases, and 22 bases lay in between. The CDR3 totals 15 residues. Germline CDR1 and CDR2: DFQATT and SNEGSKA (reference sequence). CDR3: CSASGTHAGSREQYL. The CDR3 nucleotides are TGCAGTGCTAGCGGGACCCACGCCGGCAGTAGAGAGCAGTACTTA.

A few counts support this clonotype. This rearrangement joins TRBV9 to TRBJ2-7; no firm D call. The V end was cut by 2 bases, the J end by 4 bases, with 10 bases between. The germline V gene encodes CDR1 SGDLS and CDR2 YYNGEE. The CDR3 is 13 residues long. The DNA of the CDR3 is TGTGCCAGCAGCGTGATGGACGGATACGAGCAGTACTTC. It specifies CASSVMDGYEQYF.

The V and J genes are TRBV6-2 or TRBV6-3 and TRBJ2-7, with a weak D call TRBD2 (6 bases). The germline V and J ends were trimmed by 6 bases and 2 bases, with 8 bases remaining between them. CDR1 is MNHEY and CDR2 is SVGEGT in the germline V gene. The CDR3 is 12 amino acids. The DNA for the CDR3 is TGTGCCAGCAGGGAGCGGGCCTACGAGCAGTACTTC. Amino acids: CASRERAYEQYF.

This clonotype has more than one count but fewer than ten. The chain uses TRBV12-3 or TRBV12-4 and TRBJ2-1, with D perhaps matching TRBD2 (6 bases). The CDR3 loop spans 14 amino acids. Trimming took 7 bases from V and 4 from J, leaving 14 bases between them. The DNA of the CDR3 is TGTGCCAGCAATCCGGGACTGGTTTACAATGAGCAGTTCTTC. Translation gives CASNPGLVYNEQFF.

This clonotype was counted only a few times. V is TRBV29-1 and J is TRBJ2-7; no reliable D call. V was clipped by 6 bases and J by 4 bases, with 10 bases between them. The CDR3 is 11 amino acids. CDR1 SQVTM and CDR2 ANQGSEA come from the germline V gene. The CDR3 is CSVTTPYEQYF. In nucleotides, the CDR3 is TGCAGCGTGACGACACCGTACGAGCAGTACTTC.

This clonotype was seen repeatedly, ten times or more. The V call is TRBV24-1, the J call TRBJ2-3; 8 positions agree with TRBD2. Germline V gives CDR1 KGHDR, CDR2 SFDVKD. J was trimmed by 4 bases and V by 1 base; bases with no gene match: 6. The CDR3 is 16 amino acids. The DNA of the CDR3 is TGTGCCACCAGTGATTTACGGGAGGGCTTTGCAGATACGCAGTATTTT. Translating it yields CATSDLREGFADTQYF.

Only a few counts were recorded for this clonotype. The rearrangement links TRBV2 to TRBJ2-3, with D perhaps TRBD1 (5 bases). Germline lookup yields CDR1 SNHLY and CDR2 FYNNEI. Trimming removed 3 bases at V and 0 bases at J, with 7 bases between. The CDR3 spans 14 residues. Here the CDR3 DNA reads TGTGCCAGCAGTGAGTACAGGAGCACAGATACGCAGTATTTT. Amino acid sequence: CASSEYRSTDTQYF.

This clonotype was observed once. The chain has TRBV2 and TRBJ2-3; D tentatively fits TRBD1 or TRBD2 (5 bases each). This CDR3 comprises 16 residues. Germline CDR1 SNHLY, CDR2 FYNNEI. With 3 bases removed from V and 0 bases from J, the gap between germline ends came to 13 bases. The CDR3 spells CASSDWWGSSTDTQYF. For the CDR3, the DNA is TGTGCCAGCAGTGATTGGTGGGGGAGTAGCACAGATACGCAGTATTTT.

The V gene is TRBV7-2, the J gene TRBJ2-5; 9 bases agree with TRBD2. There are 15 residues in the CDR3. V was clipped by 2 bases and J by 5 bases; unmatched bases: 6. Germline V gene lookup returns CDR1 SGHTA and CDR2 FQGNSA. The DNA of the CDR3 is TGTGCCAGCAGCTTATATGGCGGGAGGGTGGAGACCCAGTACTTC. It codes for CASSLYGGRVETQYF.

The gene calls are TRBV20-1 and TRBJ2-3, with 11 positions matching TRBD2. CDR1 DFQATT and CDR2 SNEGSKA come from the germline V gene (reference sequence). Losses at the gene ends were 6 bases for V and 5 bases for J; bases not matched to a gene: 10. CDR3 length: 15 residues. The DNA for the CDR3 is TGCAGTGCCCCACCCGCTAGCGGGGGGTTAGATACGCAGTATTTT. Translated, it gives CSAPPASGGLDTQYF.

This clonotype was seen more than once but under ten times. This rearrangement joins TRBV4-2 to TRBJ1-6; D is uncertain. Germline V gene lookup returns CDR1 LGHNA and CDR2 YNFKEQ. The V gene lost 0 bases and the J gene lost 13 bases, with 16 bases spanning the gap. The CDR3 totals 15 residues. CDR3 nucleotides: TGTGCCAGCAGCCAAGATTTCCCGGGGTTGGCGCCCCTCCACTTT. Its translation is CASSQDFPGLAPLHF.

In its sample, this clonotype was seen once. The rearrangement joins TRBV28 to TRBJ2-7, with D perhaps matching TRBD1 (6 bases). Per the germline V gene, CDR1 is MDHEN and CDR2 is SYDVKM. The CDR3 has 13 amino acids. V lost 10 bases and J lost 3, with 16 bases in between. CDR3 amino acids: CATKTGTLYEQYF. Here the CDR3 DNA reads TGTGCCACCAAGACAGGTACCCTCTACGAGCAGTACTTC.

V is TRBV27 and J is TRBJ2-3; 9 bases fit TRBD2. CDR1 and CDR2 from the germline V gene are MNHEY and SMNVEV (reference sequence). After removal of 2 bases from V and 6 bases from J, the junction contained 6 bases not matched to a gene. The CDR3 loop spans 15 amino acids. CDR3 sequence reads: CASSLGRGGYDTQYF. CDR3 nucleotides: TGTGCCAGCAGTTTAGGGCGGGGGGGCTACGATACGCAGTATTTT.

CDR3 DNA: TGCGCCAGCAGCCAAGTCGGCCGCGGCGACGAGCAGTACTTC. Protein: CASSQVGRGDEQYF. V gene TRBV4-1 combines with J gene TRBJ2-7; D is ambiguous. Germline V gene sequence: CDR1 MGHRA, CDR2 YSYEKL. The ends were cut back, 1 base at V and 5 bases at J, with 12 bases in the middle. The CDR3 has 14 residues.

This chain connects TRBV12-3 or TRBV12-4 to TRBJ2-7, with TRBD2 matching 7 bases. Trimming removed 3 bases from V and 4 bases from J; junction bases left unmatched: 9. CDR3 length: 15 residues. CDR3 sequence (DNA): TGTGCCAGCAGTTTCTCGGACCGGGGGGATTACGAGCAGTACTTC. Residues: CASSFSDRGDYEQYF.

CDR3 nucleotide sequence: TGTGCCAGCAGTTTATCGACTTGGCGCCCCGTCTTGCCCGGGACTGACTTGAACACCGGGGAGCTGTTTTTT. This translates into CASSLSTWRPVLPGTDLNTGELFF. This chain joins TRBV27 and TRBJ2-2, with TRBD2 as a possible D gene (6 bases). V lost 0 bases to trimming and J lost 1 base, with 33 bases between them. Germline lookup yields CDR1 MNHEY and CDR2 SMNVEV (reference sequence). This CDR3 spans 24 amino acids.

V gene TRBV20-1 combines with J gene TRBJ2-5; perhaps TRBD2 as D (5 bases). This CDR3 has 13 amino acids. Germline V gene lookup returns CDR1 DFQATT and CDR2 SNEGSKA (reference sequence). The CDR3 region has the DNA TGCACCCCGGGGTCACCCCTTGAGGAGACCCAGTACTTC. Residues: CTPGSPLEETQYF.